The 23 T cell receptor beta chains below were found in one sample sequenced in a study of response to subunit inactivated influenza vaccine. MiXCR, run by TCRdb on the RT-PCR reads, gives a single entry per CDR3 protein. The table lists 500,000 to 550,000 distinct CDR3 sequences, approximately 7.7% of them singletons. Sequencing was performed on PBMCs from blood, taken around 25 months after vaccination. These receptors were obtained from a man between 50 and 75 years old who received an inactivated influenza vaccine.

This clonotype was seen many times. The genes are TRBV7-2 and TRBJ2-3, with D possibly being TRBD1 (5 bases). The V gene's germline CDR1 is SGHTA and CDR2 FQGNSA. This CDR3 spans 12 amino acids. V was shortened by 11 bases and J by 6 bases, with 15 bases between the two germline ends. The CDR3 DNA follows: TGTGCCGCCCCCCCCAGGGATGATACGCAGTATTTT. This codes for CAAPPRDDTQYF.

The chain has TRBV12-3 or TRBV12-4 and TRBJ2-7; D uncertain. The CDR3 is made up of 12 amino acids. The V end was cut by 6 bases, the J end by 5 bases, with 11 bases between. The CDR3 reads CASSHSRNEQYF. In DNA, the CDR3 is TGTGCCAGCAGCCACTCTAGGAACGAGCAGTACTTC.

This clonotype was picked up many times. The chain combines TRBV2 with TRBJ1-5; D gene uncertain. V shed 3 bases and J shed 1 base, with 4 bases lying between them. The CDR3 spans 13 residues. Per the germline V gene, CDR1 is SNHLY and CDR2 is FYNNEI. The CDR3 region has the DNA TGTGCCAGCAGTGAGCGGAGCAATCAGCCCCAGCATTTT. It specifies CASSERSNQPQHF. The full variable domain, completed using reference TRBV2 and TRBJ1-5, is EPEVTQTPSHQVTQMGQEVILRCVPISNHLYFYWYRQILGQKVEFLVSFYNNEISEKSEIFDDQFSVERPDGSNFTLKIRSTKLEDSAMYFCASSERSNQPQHFGDGTRLSIL.

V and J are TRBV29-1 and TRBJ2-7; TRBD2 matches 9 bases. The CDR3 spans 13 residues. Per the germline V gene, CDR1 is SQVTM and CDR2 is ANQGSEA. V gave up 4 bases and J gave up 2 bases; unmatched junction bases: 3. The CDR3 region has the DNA TGCAGCGTTGGGGCTAGCGGGGCCTACGAGCAGTACTTC. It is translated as CSVGASGAYEQYF.

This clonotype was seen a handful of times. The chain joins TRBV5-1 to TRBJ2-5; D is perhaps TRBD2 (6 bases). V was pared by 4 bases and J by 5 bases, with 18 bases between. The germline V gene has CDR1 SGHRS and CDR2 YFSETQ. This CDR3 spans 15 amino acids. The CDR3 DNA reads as TGCGCCAGCAGCACCAGCCCGGGGGTATATGAGACCCAGTACTTC. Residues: CASSTSPGVYETQYF.

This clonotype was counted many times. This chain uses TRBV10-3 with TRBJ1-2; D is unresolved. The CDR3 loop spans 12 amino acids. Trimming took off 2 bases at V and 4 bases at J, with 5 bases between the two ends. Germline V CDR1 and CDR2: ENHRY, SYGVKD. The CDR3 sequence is CAISEGLYGYTF. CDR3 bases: TGTGCCATCAGTGAGGGGCTCTATGGCTACACCTTC.

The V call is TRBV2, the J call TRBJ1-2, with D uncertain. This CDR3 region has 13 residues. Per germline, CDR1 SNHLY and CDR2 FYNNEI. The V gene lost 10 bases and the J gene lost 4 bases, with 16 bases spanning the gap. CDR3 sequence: CATRLGGSYGYTF. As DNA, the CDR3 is TGTGCCACCCGTCTGGGCGGCTCCTATGGCTACACCTTC. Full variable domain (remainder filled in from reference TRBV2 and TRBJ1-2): EPEVTQTPSHQVTQMGQEVILRCVPISNHLYFYWYRQILGQKVEFLVSFYNNEISEKSEIFDDQFSVERPDGSNFTLKIRSTKLEDSAMYFCATRLGGSYGYTFGSGTRLTVV.

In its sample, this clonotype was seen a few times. The CDR3 reads CASSLGPRSGSYEQYF. The DNA of the CDR3 is TGTGCCAGCAGCCTGGGACCGCGGTCTGGCTCCTACGAGCAGTACTTC. The chain recombines TRBV7-2 with TRBJ2-7; D is tentatively TRBD1 or TRBD2 (5 bases each). The V and J ends lost 5 bases and 0 bases respectively, with 17 bases between them. Germline values: CDR1 SGHTA, CDR2 FQGNSA. The CDR3 loop spans 16 amino acids.

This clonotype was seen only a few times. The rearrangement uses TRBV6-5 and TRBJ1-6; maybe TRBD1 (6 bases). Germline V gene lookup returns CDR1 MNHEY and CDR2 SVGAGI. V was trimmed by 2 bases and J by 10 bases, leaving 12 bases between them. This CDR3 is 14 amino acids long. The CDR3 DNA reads TGTGCCAGCAGTTACGGGGGGGGGCGATCACCCCTCCACTTT. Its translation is CASSYGGGRSPLHF.

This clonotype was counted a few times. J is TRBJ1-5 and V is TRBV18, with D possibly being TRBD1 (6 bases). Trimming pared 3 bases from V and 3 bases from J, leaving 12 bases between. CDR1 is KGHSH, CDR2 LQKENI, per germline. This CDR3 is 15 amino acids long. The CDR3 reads CASSPLTGANQPQHF. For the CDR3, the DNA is TGTGCCAGCTCACCCTTGACAGGAGCCAATCAGCCCCAGCATTTT.

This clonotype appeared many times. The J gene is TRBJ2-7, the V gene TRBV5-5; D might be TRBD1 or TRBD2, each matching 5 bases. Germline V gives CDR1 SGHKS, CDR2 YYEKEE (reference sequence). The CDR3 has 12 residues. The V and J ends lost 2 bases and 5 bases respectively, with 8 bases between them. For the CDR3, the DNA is TGTGCCAGCAGCTTAAGGGACCACGAGCAGTACTTC. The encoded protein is CASSLRDHEQYF.

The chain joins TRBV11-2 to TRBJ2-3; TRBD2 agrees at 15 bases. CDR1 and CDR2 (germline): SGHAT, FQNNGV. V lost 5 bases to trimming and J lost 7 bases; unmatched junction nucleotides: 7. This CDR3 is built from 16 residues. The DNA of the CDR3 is TGTGCCAGCAGCAGGACTAGCGGGAGGGCCGAATATACGCAGTATTTT. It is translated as CASSRTSGRAEYTQYF. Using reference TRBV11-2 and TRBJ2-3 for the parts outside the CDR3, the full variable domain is EAGVAQSPRYKIIEKRQSVAFWCNPISGHATLYWYQQILGQGPKLLIQFQNNGVVDDSQLPKDRFSAERLKGVDSTLKIQPAKLEDSAVYLCASSRTSGRAEYTQYFGPGTRLTVL.

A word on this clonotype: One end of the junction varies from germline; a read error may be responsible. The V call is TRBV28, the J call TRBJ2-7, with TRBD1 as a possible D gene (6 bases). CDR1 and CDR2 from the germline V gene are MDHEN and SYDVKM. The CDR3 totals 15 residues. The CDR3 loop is CASSLPGRGSDEQYF. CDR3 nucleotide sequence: TGTGCCAGCAGTTTACCAGGCAGGGGCTCCGACGAGCAGTACTTC.

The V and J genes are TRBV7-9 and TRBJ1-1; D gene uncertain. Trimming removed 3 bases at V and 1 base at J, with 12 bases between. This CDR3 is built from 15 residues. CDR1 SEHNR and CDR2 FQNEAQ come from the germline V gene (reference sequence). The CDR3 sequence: CASSLTRDENTEAFF. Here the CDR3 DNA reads TGTGCCAGCAGCTTGACAAGGGATGAGAACACTGAAGCTTTCTTT.

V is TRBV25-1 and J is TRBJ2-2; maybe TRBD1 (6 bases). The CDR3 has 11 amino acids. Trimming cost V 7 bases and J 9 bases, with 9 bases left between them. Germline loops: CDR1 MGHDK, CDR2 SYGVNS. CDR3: CASIQGRELFF. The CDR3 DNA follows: TGTGCCAGCATTCAGGGGAGGGAGCTGTTTTTT.

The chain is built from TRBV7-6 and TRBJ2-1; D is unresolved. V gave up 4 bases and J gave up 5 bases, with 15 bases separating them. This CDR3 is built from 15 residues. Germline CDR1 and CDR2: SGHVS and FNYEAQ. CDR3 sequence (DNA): TGTGCCAGCAGCTCCTCGATGGATAAACACAATGAGCAGTTCTTC. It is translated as CASSSSMDKHNEQFF.

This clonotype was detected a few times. The CDR3 here is CSARRGGRSEQFF. The CDR3 bases are TGCAGTGCTAGGCGGGGGGGGCGGAGTGAGCAGTTCTTC. The chain combines TRBV20-1 with TRBJ2-1; 9 bases align to TRBD2. CDR1 and CDR2 from the germline V gene are DFQATT and SNEGSKA (reference sequence). The J segment lost 9 bases and the V segment lost 3 bases, leaving 6 bases of the junction unmatched. The CDR3 has 13 residues.

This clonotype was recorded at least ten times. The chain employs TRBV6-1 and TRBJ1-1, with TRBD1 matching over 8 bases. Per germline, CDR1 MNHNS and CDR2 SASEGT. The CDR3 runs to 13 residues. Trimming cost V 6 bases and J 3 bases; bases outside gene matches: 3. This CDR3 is CASSRQGYTEAFF. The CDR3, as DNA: TGTGCCAGCAGCCGACAGGGGTACACTGAAGCTTTCTTT.

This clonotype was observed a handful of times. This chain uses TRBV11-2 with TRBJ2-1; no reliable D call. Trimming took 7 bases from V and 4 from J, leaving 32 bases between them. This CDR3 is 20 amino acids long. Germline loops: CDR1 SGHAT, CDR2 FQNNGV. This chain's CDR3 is CASTGRVVKGEDLHYNEQFF. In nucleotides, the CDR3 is TGTGCCAGCACCGGGCGAGTGGTGAAAGGAGAGGATCTTCATTACAATGAGCAGTTCTTC.

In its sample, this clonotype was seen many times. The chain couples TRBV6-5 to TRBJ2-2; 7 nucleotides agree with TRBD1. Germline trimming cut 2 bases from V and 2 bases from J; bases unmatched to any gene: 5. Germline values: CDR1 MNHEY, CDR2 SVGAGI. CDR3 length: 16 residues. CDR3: CASSYQTGTNTGELFF. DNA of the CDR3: TGTGCCAGCAGTTACCAGACAGGGACCAACACCGGGGAGCTGTTTTTT.

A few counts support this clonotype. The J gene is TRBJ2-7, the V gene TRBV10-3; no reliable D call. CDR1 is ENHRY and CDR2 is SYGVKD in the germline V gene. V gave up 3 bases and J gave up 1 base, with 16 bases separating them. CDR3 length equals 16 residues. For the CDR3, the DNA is TGTGCCATCAGTGATCAGACTGTTGGTGGTTCCTACGAGCAGTACTTC. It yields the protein CAISDQTVGGSYEQYF.

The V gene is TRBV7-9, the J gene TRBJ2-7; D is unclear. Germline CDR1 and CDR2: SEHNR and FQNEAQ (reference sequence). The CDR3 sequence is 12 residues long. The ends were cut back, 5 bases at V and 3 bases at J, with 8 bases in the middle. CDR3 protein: CASSADHYEQYF. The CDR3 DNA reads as TGTGCCAGCAGCGCAGATCACTACGAGCAGTACTTC.

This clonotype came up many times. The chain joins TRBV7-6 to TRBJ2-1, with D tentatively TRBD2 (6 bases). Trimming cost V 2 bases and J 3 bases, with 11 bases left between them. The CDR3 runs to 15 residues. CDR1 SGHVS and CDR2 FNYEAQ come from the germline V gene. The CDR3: CASSLMRDRYNEQFF. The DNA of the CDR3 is TGTGCCAGCAGCTTAATGCGGGACCGCTACAATGAGCAGTTCTTC.